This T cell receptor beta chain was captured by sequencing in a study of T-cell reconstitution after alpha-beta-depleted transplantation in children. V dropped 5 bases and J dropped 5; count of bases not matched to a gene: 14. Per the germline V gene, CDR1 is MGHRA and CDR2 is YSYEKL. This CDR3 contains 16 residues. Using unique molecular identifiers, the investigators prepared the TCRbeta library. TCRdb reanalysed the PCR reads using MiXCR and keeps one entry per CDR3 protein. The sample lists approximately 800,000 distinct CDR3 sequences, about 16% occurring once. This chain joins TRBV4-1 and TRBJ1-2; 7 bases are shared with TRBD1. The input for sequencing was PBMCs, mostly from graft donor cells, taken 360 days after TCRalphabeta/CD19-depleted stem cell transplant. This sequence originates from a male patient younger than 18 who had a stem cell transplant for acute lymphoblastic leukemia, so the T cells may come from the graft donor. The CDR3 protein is CASSEVAGQTIYGYTF. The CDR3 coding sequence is TGCGCCAGCAGCGAAGTTGCGGGACAGACAATTTATGGCTACACCTTC.